The 20 T cell receptor beta chains below were found in one sample sequenced in a study of cytomegalovirus exposure and HLA in healthy donors. The PCR contained 60 Vbeta and 13 Jbeta primers. Produced via immunoSEQ multiplex PCR; TCRdb's table is partial and in-frame only. The table lists 190,000 or so clones, around 83% of them singletons. The sample consisted of PBMCs. These receptors were obtained from a man over 45 in good health and CMV-seronegative.

This clone was detected once. The chain uses TRBV6-5 and TRBJ2-5; perhaps TRBD1 as D (6 bases). V was shortened by 6 bases and J by 2 bases, with 16 bases between the two germline ends. Germline V CDR1 and CDR2: MNHEY, SVGAGI. The CDR3 is made up of 15 amino acids. This chain's CDR3 is CASSHGDRIQETQYF. The CDR3 DNA reads as TGTGCCAGCAGCCACGGAGACAGGATTCAAGAGACCCAGTACTTC.

J is TRBJ1-1 and V is TRBV7-9; no reliable D call. The V end was cut by 1 base, the J end by 6 bases, with 15 bases between. This CDR3 contains 15 residues. Germline V CDR1 and CDR2: SEHNR, FQNEAQ (reference sequence). Written as DNA, the CDR3 is TGTGCCAGCAGCTTAGTATTTCTTTTAGCGGCTGAAGCTTTCTTT. The encoded protein is CASSLVFLLAAEAFF.

The chain couples TRBV5-5 to TRBJ1-1; D is unresolved. Germline V gives CDR1 SGHKS, CDR2 YYEKEE (reference sequence). Trimming took 6 bases from V and 4 from J, leaving 16 bases between them. This CDR3 is built from 14 residues. The chain's CDR3 is CASISRMGSTEAFF. CDR3 in DNA: TGTGCCAGCATCAGCCGTATGGGGAGCACTGAAGCTTTCTTT.

The rearrangement joins TRBV7-2 to TRBJ1-1; D unclear. V lost 5 bases, J lost 1 base, and 8 bases lay in between. CDR1 and CDR2 from the germline V gene are SGHTA and FQGNSA. CDR3 length: 13 residues. CDR3: CASSPRGNTEAFF. DNA for the CDR3: TGTGCCAGCAGCCCCCGCGGGAACACTGAAGCTTTCTTT.

The rearrangement joins TRBV7-9 to TRBJ1-1; D is undetermined. With 1 base removed from V and 4 bases from J, the gap between germline ends came to 19 bases. CDR3 length: 17 amino acids. The germline gives CDR1 SEHNR, CDR2 FQNEAQ (reference sequence). CDR3 in DNA: TGTGCCAGCAGCTTAGGGACTACTGAAATGGGGAGCACTGAAGCTTTCTTT. Its protein product is CASSLGTTEMGSTEAFF.

The J gene is TRBJ2-5, the V gene TRBV7-2, with D possibly TRBD2 on 6 matching bases. Germline CDR1 is SGHTA and CDR2 is FQGNSA. CDR3 length: 14 residues. The germline V and J ends were trimmed by 3 bases and 4 bases, with 12 bases remaining between them. The CDR3 nucleotides read TGTGCCAGCAGCTTGGGGGGAAGGGGAGAGACCCAGTACTTC. This sequence encodes CASSLGGRGETQYF.

This clone was observed a handful of times. The V call is TRBV29-1, the J call TRBJ2-3, with TRBD2 matching 10 bases. CDR3 size: 13 residues. Losses at the gene ends were 5 bases for V and 1 base for J; bases not matched to a gene: 0. Germline values: CDR1 SQVTM, CDR2 ANQGSEA. CDR3 protein: CSVLAGGTDTQYF. The CDR3 nucleotides read TGCAGCGTTCTAGCGGGGGGCACAGATACGCAGTATTTT.

V gene TRBV7-2 combines with J gene TRBJ2-6, with D possibly matching TRBD1 (6 bases). Trimming shortened V by 2 bases and J by 0 bases, and 8 bases separated the two germline ends. Germline CDR1 SGHTA, CDR2 FQGNSA. There are 16 residues in the CDR3. The CDR3, as DNA: TGTGCCAGCAGCTTAAAAGGGGGCTCTGGGGCCAACGTCCTGACTTTC. Residues: CASSLKGGSGANVLTF.

This chain joins TRBV6-5 and TRBJ1-5, with a possible D match to TRBD1 (5 bases). The CDR3 has 16 amino acids. From germline, CDR1 is MNHEY and CDR2 SVGAGI. V was shortened by 2 bases and J by 2 bases, with 13 bases between the two germline ends. For the CDR3, the DNA is TGTGCCAGCAGTTACGGGGCAGGTTCGGGCAATCAGCCCCAGCATTTT. Its translation: CASSYGAGSGNQPQHF.

The chain couples TRBV27 to TRBJ2-3; a weak D match, TRBD1 (5 bases). V gave up 5 bases and J gave up 2 bases, with 11 bases separating them. The CDR3 loop spans 14 amino acids. Germline CDR1 is MNHEY and CDR2 is SMNVEV (reference sequence). Here the CDR3 reads CASSRGSLTDTQYF. The CDR3 bases are TGTGCCAGCAGTAGGGGCAGTCTCACAGATACGCAGTATTTT.

The chain is built from TRBV5-8 and TRBJ1-2; no clear D. CDR1 and CDR2 (germline): SGHTS, YDEGEE. CDR3 length: 18 residues. V lost 1 base and J 3 bases, leaving 22 bases between the germline ends. In DNA, the CDR3 is TGTGCCAGCAGCTTGATGGCAGGCCTGATACCCGCCGACTATGGCTACACCTTC. It translates to CASSLMAGLIPADYGYTF. The whole variable domain, remainder taken from reference TRBV5-8 and TRBJ1-2, is EAGVTQSPTHLIKTRGQQATLRCSPISGHTSVYWYQQALGLGLQFLLWYDEGEERNRGNFPPRFSGRQFPNYSSELNVNALELEDSALYLCASSLMAGLIPADYGYTFGSGTRLTVV.

The CDR3, as DNA: TGTACGGGCGGGACTAGCACAGATACGCAGTATTTT. It encodes CTGGTSTDTQYF. The rearrangement uses TRBV30 and TRBJ2-3, with D possibly TRBD2 on 6 matching bases. The CDR3 sequence is 12 residues long. Germline V lookup: CDR1 GTSNPN, CDR2 SVGIG (reference sequence).

CDR3 protein: CASSPSRGPNYGYTF. DNA of the CDR3: TGTGCCAGCTCACCATCCAGGGGCCCTAACTATGGCTACACCTTC. The J gene is TRBJ1-2, the V gene TRBV18; D might be TRBD1 (6 bases). Trimming took off 2 bases at V and 0 bases at J, with 10 bases between the two ends. Germline V gene data show CDR1 as KGHSH and CDR2 as LQKENI. CDR3 length equals 15 residues.

V usage is TRBV4-1 and J usage is TRBJ1-6, with a possible D match to TRBD1 (5 bases). V lost 0 bases to trimming and J lost 10 bases, with 16 bases between them. Germline V gene data show CDR1 as MGHRA and CDR2 as YSYEKL. The CDR3 extends over 16 amino acids. The CDR3 region has the DNA TGCGCCAGCAGCCAAGAGAGACAGCCATACTGGTCACCCCTCCACTTT. It is translated as CASSQERQPYWSPLHF.

V and J are TRBV28 and TRBJ2-1; TRBD1 matches at 8 bases. CDR1 is MDHEN, CDR2 SYDVKM, per germline. Germline trimming cut 6 bases from V and 4 bases from J; bases unmatched to any gene: 8. The CDR3 consists of 15 residues. CDR3 region: CASRPVQGAYNEQFF. CDR3 nucleotides: TGTGCCAGCAGACCGGTGCAGGGGGCTTACAATGAGCAGTTCTTC.

The CDR3 sequence: CASSSRTGTYEQYF. Written as DNA, the CDR3 is TGTGCCAGCAGCTCCCGGACAGGGACCTACGAGCAGTACTTC. The J gene is TRBJ2-5, the V gene TRBV7-2, with TRBD1 matching over 8 bases. The closer fit of TRBJ2-7 to the DNA end suggests the J call may be wrong. The CDR3 loop spans 14 amino acids. Germline V CDR1 and CDR2: SGHTA, FQGNSA.

The gene calls are TRBV11-2 and TRBJ1-2; no clear D gene. V was cut by 1 base and J by 7 bases, with 10 bases left in between. CDR1 and CDR2 from the germline V gene are SGHAT and FQNNGV. The CDR3 length is 13 residues. The chain's CDR3 is CASSLGTRSGYTF. The CDR3 coding sequence is TGTGCCAGCAGCTTAGGTACGCGGAGTGGCTACACCTTC.

The V gene is TRBV18, the J gene TRBJ1-1; D gene uncertain. Germline V gene lookup returns CDR1 KGHSH and CDR2 LQKENI. The CDR3 sequence is 16 residues long. V was shortened by 4 bases and J by 1 base, with 16 bases between the two germline ends. The CDR3 sequence is CASSQFDVAGNTEAFF. As DNA, the CDR3 is TGTGCCAGCTCACAATTTGACGTGGCGGGGAACACTGAAGCTTTCTTT.

This clone came up a few times. The chain recombines TRBV13 with TRBJ1-2; 10 bases agree with TRBD1. CDR1 and CDR2 (germline): PRHDT, FYEKMQ (reference sequence). This CDR3 region has 13 residues. Trimming removed 6 bases from V and 8 bases from J; junction bases left unmatched: 6. The CDR3 here is CASRRQGAQGYTF. The CDR3 nucleotides are TGTGCCAGCAGGCGACAGGGGGCGCAAGGCTACACCTTC.

V is TRBV7-9 and J is TRBJ1-6; D gene uncertain. V was pared by 5 bases and J by 7 bases, with 18 bases between. The CDR3 extends over 16 amino acids. The V gene's germline CDR1 is SEHNR and CDR2 FQNEAQ (reference sequence). CDR3 protein: CASSLDPGMGNSPLHF. CDR3 in DNA: TGTGCCAGCAGCCTAGACCCCGGGATGGGGAATTCACCCCTCCACTTT.